This T cell receptor (beta chain) is drawn from a study of cytomegalovirus exposure and HLA in healthy donors. PCR employed 60 Vbeta and 13 Jbeta primers. The method was immunoSEQ multiplex PCR; TCRdb's version includes in-frame clones alone and lacks a portion of them. The sample gives about 120,000 clones, more than 65% of which show up once; more than 1.4% is in the top ten. CDR3 length equals 18 residues. V was clipped by 4 bases and J by 0 bases, with 16 bases between them. Germline V gene lookup returns CDR1 ENHRY and CDR2 SYGVKD. Material for sequencing was PBMCs. This rearrangement joins TRBV10-3 to TRBJ1-6; TRBD1 is a possible D gene (6 bases). The sequence was collected from a woman aged 18-29 years in good health and CMV-seronegative. CDR3 nucleotide sequence: TGTGCCATCAGTGCACAGGGTCGTGTCAGCTCCTATAATTCACCCCTCCACTTT. Translated, it gives CAISAQGRVSSYNSPLHF.